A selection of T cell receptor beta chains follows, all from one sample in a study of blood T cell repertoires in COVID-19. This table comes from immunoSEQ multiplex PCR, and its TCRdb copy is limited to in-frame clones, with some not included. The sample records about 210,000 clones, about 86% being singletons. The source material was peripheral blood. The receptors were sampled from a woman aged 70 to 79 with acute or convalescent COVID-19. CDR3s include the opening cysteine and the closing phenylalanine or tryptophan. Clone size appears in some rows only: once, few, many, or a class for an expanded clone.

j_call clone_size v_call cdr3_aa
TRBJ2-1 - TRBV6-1 CASSEARSPAGVYNEQFF
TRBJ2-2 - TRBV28 CASRFLAGTGDTGELFF
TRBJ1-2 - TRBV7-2 CASSGTERDGYTF
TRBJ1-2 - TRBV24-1 CATSDYSENYGYTF
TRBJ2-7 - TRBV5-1 CASSPGDRGPRYEQYF
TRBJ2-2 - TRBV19 CASSLQGQSTGELFF
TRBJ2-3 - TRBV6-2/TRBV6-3 CASSYTGNTDTQYF
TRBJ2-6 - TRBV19 CASCGWAGLTGANVLTF
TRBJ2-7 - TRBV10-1 CASREGLAGAREQYF
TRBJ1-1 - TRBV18 CASSPVQDTEAFF
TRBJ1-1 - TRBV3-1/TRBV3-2 CASSQRGLVNTEAFF
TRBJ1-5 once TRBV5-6 CASSLGDRGHQPQHF
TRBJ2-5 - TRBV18 CASSPWEGQETQYF
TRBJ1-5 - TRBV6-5 CASVRDRDAAQHF
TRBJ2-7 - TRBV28 CASSWYRDTSYEQYF